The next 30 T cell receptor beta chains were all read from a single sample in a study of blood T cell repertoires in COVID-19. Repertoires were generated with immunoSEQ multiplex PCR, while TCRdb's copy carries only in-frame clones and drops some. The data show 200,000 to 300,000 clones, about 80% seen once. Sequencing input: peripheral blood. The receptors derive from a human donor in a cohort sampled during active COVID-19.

The CDR3 DNA reads TGTGCCAGCAGCCAAGAGGGGGGACCCTACAGGATGGAGCAGTACTTC. Protein sequence: CASSQEGGPYRMEQYF. The chain carries TRBV14 and TRBJ2-7, with D perhaps TRBD2 (6 bases). CDR1 is SGHDN and CDR2 is FVKESK in the germline V gene. Trimming took off 0 bases at V and 7 bases at J, with 19 bases between the two ends. The length of the CDR3 is 16 residues.

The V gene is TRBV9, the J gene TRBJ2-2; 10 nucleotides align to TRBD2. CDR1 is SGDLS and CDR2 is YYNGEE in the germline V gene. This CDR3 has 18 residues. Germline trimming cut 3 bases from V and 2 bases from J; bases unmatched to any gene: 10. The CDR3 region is CASSEEILAGVNTGELFF. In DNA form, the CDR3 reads TGTGCCAGCAGCGAGGAGATCCTAGCGGGAGTTAACACCGGGGAGCTGTTTTTT.

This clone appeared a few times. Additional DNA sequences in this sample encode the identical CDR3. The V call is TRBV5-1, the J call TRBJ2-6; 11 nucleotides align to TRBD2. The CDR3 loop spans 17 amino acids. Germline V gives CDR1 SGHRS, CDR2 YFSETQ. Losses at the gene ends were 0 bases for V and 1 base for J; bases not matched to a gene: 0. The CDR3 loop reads CASSLVAGGSGANVLTF. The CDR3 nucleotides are TGCGCCAGCAGCTTGGTAGCGGGAGGGTCTGGGGCCAACGTCCTGACTTTC.

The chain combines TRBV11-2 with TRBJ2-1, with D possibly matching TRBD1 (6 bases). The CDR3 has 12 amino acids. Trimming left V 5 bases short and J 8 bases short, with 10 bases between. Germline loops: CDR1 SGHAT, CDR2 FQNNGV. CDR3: CASSHGTHEQFF. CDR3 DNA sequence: TGTGCCAGCAGCCACGGGACACATGAGCAGTTCTTC. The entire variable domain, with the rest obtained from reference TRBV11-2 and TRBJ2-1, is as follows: EAGVAQSPRYKIIEKRQSVAFWCNPISGHATLYWYQQILGQGPKLLIQFQNNGVVDDSQLPKDRFSAERLKGVDSTLKIQPAKLEDSAVYLCASSHGTHEQFFGPGTRLTVL.

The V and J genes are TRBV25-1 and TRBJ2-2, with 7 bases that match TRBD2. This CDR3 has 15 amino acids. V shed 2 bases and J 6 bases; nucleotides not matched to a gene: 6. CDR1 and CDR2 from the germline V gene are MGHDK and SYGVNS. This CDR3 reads CASSEGGGPPGELFF. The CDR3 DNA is TGTGCCAGCAGTGAAGGGGGAGGGCCCCCCGGGGAGCTGTTTTTT. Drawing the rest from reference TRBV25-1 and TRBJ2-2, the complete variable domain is EADIYQTPRYLVIGTGKKITLECSQTMGHDKMYWYQQDPGMELHLIHYSYGVNSTEKGDLSSESTVSRIRTEHFPLTLESARPSHTSQYLCASSEGGGPPGELFFGEGSRLTVL.

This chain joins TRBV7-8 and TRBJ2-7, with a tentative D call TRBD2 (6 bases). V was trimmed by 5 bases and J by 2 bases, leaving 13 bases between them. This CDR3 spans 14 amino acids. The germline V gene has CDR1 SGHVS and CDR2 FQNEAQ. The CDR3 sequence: CASSGTPAAYEQYF. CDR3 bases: TGTGCCAGCAGCGGGACTCCCGCCGCCTACGAGCAGTACTTC.

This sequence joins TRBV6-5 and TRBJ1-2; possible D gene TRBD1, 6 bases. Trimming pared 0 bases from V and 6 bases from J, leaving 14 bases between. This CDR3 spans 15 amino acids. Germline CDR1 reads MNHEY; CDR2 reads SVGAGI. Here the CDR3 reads CASSYSWGRNHGYTF. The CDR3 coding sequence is TGTGCCAGCAGTTACTCGTGGGGGCGGAATCATGGCTACACCTTC.

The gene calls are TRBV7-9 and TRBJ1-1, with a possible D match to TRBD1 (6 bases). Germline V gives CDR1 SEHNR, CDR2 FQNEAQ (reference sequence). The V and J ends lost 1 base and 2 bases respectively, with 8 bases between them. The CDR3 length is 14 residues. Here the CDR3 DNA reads TGTGCCAGCAGCTTAGGGACAGCCAACACTGAAGCTTTCTTT. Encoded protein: CASSLGTANTEAFF.

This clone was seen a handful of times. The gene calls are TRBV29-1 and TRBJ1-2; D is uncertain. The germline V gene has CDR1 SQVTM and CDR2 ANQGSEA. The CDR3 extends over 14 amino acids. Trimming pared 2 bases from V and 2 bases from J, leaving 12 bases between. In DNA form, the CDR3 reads TGCAGCGTTGAATACCCCGAGTACAACTATGGCTACACCTTC. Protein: CSVEYPEYNYGYTF.

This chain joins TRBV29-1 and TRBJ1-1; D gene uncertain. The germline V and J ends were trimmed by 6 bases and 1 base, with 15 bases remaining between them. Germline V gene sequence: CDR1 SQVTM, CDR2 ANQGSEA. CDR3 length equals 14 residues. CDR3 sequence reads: CSVRGRARNTEAFF. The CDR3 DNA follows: TGCAGCGTGCGCGGGAGGGCCAGGAACACTGAAGCTTTCTTT.

The CDR3 bases are TGTGCCAGCAGCTCTTTAGCGGCCGCCCCCTACGAGCAGTACTTC. Its translation is CASSSLAAAPYEQYF. V gene TRBV7-8 combines with J gene TRBJ2-7; a weak D match, TRBD2 (6 bases). The CDR3 runs to 15 residues. The V end lost 4 bases, the J end lost 2 bases, and 15 bases lay between the germline ends. Germline CDR1 SGHVS, CDR2 FQNEAQ.

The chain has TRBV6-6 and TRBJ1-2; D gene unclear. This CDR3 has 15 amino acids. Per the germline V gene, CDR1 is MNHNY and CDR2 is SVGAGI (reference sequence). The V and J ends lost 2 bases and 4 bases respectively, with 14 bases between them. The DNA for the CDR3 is TGTGCCAGCAGTTACCGGTCTGGAGAAACCTATGGCTACACCTTC. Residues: CASSYRSGETYGYTF.

Here the CDR3 DNA reads TGTGCCAGCAGCCCCGGGACAGGGGGCCTGTATGGCTACACCTTC. This codes for CASSPGTGGLYGYTF. The chain is built from TRBV28 and TRBJ1-2, with TRBD1 matching 12 bases. Germline trimming cut 6 bases from V and 5 bases from J; bases unmatched to any gene: 7. The V gene's germline CDR1 is MDHEN and CDR2 SYDVKM. CDR3 length: 15 residues.

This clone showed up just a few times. CDR3 nucleotides: TGCGCCAGCAGTGAGCCAGGGAACACTGAAGCTTTCTTT. The encoded protein is CASSEPGNTEAFF. The chain uses TRBV10-1 and TRBJ1-1; D is undetermined. CDR1 is WNHNN, CDR2 SYGVQD, per germline (reference sequence). The CDR3 contains 13 residues. Trimming stripped 2 bases from V and 1 base from J, with 5 bases between.

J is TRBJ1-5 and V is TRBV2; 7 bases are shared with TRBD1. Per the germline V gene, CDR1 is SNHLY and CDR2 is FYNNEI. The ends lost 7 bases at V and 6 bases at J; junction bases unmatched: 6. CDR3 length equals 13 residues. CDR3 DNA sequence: TGTGCCAGCACCGACAGGGCGAGTCAGCCCCAGCATTTT. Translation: CASTDRASQPQHF. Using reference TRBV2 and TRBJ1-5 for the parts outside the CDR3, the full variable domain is EPEVTQTPSHQVTQMGQEVILRCVPISNHLYFYWYRQILGQKVEFLVSFYNNEISEKSEIFDDQFSVERPDGSNFTLKIRSTKLEDSAMYFCASTDRASQPQHFGDGTRLSIL.

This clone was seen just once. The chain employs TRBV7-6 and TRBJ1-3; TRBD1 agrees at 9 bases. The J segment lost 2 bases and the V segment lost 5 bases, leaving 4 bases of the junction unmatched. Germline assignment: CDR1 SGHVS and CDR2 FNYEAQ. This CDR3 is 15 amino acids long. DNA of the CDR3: TGTGCCAGCAGCCCGGACAGGGGTGCTGGAAACACCATATATTTT. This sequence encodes CASSPDRGAGNTIYF. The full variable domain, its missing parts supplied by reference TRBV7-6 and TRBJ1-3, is GAGVSQSPRYKVTKRGQDVALRCDPISGHVSLYWYRQALGQGPEFLTYFNYEAQQDKSGLPNDRFSAERPEGSISTLTIQRTEQRDSAMYRCASSPDRGAGNTIYFGEGSWLTVV.

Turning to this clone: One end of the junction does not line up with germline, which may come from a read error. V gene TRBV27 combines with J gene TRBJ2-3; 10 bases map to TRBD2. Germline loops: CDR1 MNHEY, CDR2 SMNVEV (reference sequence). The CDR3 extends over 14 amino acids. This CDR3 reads CASSLGPSGRASHF. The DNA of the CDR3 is TGTGCCAGCAGTTTGGGGCCTAGCGGGAGAGCATCACATTTT.

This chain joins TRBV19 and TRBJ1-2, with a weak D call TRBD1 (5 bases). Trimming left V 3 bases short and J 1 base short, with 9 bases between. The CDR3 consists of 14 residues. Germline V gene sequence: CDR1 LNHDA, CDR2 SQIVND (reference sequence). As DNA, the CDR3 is TGTGCCAGTAGTATCTCTGACAGTAACTATGGCTACACCTTC. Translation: CASSISDSNYGYTF.

CDR3 in DNA: TGTGCCAGCAGCTTCGAGGGGGGGCGGCATGGCTACACCTTC. Translation: CASSFEGGRHGYTF. The rearrangement links TRBV7-2 to TRBJ1-2; perhaps TRBD1 as D (6 bases). Deletions cut 3 bases from V and 6 bases from J, with 14 bases between. CDR1 SGHTA and CDR2 FQGNSA come from the germline V gene. CDR3 length equals 14 residues.

CDR3 sequence reads: CATSPTRLAGGSEQFF. The CDR3 DNA sequence: TGTGCCACCAGCCCTACTCGACTAGCGGGAGGTAGCGAGCAGTTCTTC. This chain joins TRBV15 and TRBJ2-1; 13 nucleotides match TRBD2. Germline V gene sequence: CDR1 LNHNV, CDR2 YYDKDF (reference sequence). The CDR3 has 16 residues. The V gene end was trimmed by 5 bases and the J gene end by 10 bases; junction bases not matched to a gene: 11.

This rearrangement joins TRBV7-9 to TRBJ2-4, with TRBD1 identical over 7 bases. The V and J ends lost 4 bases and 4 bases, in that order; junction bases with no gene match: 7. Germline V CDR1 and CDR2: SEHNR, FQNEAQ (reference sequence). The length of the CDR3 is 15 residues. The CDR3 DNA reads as TGTGCCAGCAGCTACGGAACAGGGGTAAAAAACATTCAGTACTTC. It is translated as CASSYGTGVKNIQYF.

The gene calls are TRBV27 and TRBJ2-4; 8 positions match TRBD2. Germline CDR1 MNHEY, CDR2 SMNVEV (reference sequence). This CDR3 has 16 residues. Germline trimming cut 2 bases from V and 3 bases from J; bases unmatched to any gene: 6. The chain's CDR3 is CASSLVSGGGKNIQYF. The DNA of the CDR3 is TGTGCCAGCAGTTTAGTCAGCGGGGGAGGCAAAAACATTCAGTACTTC.

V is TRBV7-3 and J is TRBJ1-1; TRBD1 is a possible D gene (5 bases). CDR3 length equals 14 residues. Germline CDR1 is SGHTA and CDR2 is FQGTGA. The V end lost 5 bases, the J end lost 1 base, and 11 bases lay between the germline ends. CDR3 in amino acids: CASSPGHTNTEAFF. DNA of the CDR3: TGTGCCAGCAGCCCCGGACATACGAACACTGAAGCTTTCTTT.

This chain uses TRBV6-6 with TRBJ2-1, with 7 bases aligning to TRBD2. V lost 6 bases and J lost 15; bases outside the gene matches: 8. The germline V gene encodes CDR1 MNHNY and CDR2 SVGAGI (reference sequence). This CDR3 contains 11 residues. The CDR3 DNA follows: TGTGCCAGCAGCCGCGTGGGGGAGGGGTTCTTC. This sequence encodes CASSRVGEGFF.

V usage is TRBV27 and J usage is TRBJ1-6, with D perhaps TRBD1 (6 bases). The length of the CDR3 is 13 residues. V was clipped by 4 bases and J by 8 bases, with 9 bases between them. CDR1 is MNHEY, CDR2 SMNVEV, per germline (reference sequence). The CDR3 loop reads CASSSYRDSPLHF. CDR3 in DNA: TGTGCCAGCAGTTCCTACAGGGATTCACCCCTCCACTTT.

The CDR3 sequence: CASSIHVGAGMNTEAFF. The CDR3 nucleotides read TGTGCCAGCAGTATCCATGTAGGGGCAGGTATGAACACTGAAGCTTTCTTT. The chain joins TRBV11-2 to TRBJ1-1, with D perhaps matching TRBD1 (5 bases). The CDR3 contains 17 residues. Trimming shortened V by 6 bases and J by 0 bases, and 20 bases separated the two germline ends. The germline V gene encodes CDR1 SGHAT and CDR2 FQNNGV.

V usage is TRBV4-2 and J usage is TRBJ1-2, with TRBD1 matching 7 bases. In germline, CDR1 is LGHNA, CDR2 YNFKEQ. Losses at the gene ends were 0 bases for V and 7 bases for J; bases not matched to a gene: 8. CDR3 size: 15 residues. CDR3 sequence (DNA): TGTGCCAGCAGCCAAGATGGGACAGCTATGCGTGGCTACACCTTC. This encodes CASSQDGTAMRGYTF.

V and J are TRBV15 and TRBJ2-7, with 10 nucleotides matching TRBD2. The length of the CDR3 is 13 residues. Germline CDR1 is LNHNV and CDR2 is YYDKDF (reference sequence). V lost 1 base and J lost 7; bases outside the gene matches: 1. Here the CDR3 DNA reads TGTGCCACCAGCAGAGGGACTAGCGGTGAGCAGTACTTC. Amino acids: CATSRGTSGEQYF.

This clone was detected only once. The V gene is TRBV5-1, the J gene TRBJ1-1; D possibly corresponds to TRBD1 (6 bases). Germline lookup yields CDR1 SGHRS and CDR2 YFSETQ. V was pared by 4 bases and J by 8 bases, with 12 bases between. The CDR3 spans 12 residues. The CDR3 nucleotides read TGCGCCAGCAGCAGATCAGGGGAGGAAGCTTTCTTT. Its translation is CASSRSGEEAFF.

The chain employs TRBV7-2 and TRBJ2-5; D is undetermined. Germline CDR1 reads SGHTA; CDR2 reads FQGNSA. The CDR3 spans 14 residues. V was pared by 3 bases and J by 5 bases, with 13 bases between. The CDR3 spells CASSLAQYGETQYF. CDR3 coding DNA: TGTGCCAGCAGCTTGGCCCAATACGGGGAGACCCAGTACTTC.